The 3 T cell receptor beta chains reported below all come from one sample, sequenced in a study of CD8 T cells in Susac syndrome. Reverse transcription of roughly 0.5 to 1 ug RNA was performed with random hexamers. TCRdb re-analysed the immunoSEQ multiplex PCR reads in MiXCR, keeping a single row per CDR3 protein. The sample shows roughly 89,000 distinct CDR3 sequences, about 96% of them seen only once. Sequences were obtained from CD8+ T cells from PBMCs. These receptors originate from a human donor with Susac syndrome.

The chain uses TRBV6-5 and TRBJ2-6; D is perhaps TRBD1 (5 bases). Between the trimmed V and J ends, which lost 2 bases and 2 bases, there was a span of 16 bases. Germline assignment: CDR1 MNHEY and CDR2 SVGAGI. This CDR3 region has 18 residues. The CDR3 region has the DNA TGTGCCAGCAGTTACGGGGTCAGGGTAAGAGCTGGGGCCAACGTCCTGACTTTC. This codes for CASSYGVRVRAGANVLTF.

This clonotype was counted once. The V gene is TRBV10-2, the J gene TRBJ2-6; D is unresolved. The CDR3 is 16 amino acids. CDR1 and CDR2 (germline): WSHSY, SAAADI. Between the trimmed V and J ends, which lost 0 bases and 4 bases, there was a span of 10 bases. The DNA of the CDR3 is TGCGCCAGCAGTGAGTCAGTGGGGTCGGGGGCCAACGTCCTGACTTTC. Translation: CASSESVGSGANVLTF.

This clonotype was observed once. The chain uses TRBV5-1 and TRBJ1-5; D remains ambiguous. Trimming took 4 bases from V and 6 from J, leaving 14 bases between them. The CDR3 is made up of 14 amino acids. Germline V lookup: CDR1 SGHRS, CDR2 YFSETQ. Here the CDR3 DNA reads TGCGCCAGCAGCCCGACCCCCTCGGGTCAGCCCCAGCATTTT. Protein product: CASSPTPSGQPQHF.